This T cell receptor (beta chain) was retrieved from a study of cytomegalovirus exposure and HLA in healthy donors. The PCR had 60 Vbeta and 13 Jbeta primers. The protocol was immunoSEQ multiplex PCR, while the TCRdb copy is restricted to in-frame clones and leaves out a portion. Counted here are around 150,000 clones, under 85% occurring once; the ten biggest clones make up over 4%. The V gene lost 4 bases and the J gene lost 5 bases, with 8 bases spanning the gap. Per germline, CDR1 MNHEY and CDR2 SMNVEV (reference sequence). This CDR3 has 13 residues. This clonotype was obtained from a man aged 45-60 years in good health and CMV-seropositive. V and J are TRBV27 and TRBJ2-2, with D uncertain. Sequencing used PBMCs. The CDR3 here is CASSSGATGELFF. The DNA for the CDR3 is TGTGCCAGCAGTTCGGGTGCTACCGGGGAGCTGTTTTTT.